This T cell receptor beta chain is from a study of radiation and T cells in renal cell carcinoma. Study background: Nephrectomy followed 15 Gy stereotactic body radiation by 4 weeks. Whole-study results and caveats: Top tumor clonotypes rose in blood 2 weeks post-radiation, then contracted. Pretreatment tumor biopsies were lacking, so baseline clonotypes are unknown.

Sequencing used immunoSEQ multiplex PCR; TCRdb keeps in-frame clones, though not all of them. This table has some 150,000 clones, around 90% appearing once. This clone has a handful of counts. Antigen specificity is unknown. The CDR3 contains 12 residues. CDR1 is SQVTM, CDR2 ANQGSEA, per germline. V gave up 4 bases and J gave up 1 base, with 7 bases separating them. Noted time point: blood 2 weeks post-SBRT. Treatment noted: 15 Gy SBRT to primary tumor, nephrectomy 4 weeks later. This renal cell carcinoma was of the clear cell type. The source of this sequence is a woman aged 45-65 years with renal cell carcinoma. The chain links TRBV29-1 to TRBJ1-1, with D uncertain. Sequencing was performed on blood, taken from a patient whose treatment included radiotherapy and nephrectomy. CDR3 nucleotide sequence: TGCAGCGTTGTAGTAACGAACACTGAAGCTTTCTTT. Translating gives CSVVVTNTEAFF.